The 5 T cell receptor beta chains below all came from one sample that was sequenced in a study of blood T cell repertoires in COVID-19. Profiled with immunoSEQ multiplex PCR; TCRdb holds only in-frame clones, not every one. The sample has approximately 25,000 clones, about four fifths seen once. The sequenced sample was peripheral blood. Source of these receptors: a man over 45 with COVID-19, enrolled during active disease.

The chain recombines TRBV3-1 (or the pseudogene TRBV3-2) with TRBJ2-7; tentative D call: TRBD2 (5 bases). CDR1 and CDR2 from the germline V gene are LGHDT and YNNKEL (reference sequence). The length of the CDR3 is 13 residues. V was trimmed by 4 bases and J by 3 bases, leaving 10 bases between them. The DNA for the CDR3 is TGTGCCAGCAGCCCCCCGGGAATCTACGAGCAGTACTTC. Protein sequence: CASSPPGIYEQYF.

This clone is deemed medium-sized. The J gene is TRBJ2-1, the V gene TRBV6-1, with 12 bases lining up with TRBD2. The CDR3 is made up of 16 amino acids. Germline V gene sequence: CDR1 MNHNS, CDR2 SASEGT. V was clipped by 2 bases and J by 3 bases; unmatched bases: 2. The CDR3: CASSELAGGDYNEQFF. The CDR3 region has the DNA TGTGCCAGCAGTGAACTAGCGGGAGGGGACTACAATGAGCAGTTCTTC.

This clone has only a few counts. This chain uses TRBV6-5 with TRBJ2-7; D might be TRBD2 (6 bases). This CDR3 has 14 residues. The V gene's germline CDR1 is MNHEY and CDR2 SVGAGI. The V and J ends lost 5 bases and 0 bases respectively, with 11 bases between them. The CDR3: CASSRDWDSYEQYF. The CDR3 bases are TGTGCCAGCAGTCGGGACTGGGACTCCTACGAGCAGTACTTC.

The CDR3 nucleotides are TGCAGCGTTGAGACTCCGGGACTGGGCGTTGAGCAGTTCTTC. Translated, it gives CSVETPGLGVEQFF. V and J are TRBV29-1 and TRBJ2-1; D may be TRBD2 (6 bases). The V gene lost 3 bases and the J gene lost 9 bases, with 18 bases spanning the gap. Germline V CDR1 and CDR2: SQVTM, ANQGSEA. CDR3 length: 14 residues.

The chain joins TRBV7-9 to TRBJ1-2, with 7 bases lining up with TRBD1. Germline V CDR1 and CDR2: SEHNR, FQNEAQ (reference sequence). Trimming cost V 6 bases and J 3 bases; bases outside gene matches: 4. The CDR3 runs to 13 residues. This chain's CDR3 is CASSSGQDYGYTF. The CDR3 nucleotides are TGTGCCAGCAGTTCCGGACAGGACTATGGCTACACCTTC.